These 7 T cell receptor beta chains originate from one sample sequenced in a study of cytomegalovirus exposure and HLA in healthy donors. With 60 Vbeta and 13 Jbeta primers, the PCR was carried out. Using immunoSEQ multiplex PCR, the repertoire was profiled, and TCRdb retains in-frame clones only, with some absent. This table has more than 95,000 clones, about 80% appearing once. Specimen: PBMCs. The receptors here all came from a young man in good health and CMV-seronegative.

This chain uses TRBV5-4 with TRBJ2-7, with D unresolved. Germline V lookup: CDR1 SGHNT, CDR2 YYREEE (reference sequence). CDR3 length equals 15 residues. Trimming took 2 bases from V and 6 from J, leaving 18 bases between them. CDR3 region: CASSFRVGTATEQYF. Here the CDR3 DNA reads TGTGCCAGCAGCTTCCGGGTTGGAACCGCCACCGAGCAGTACTTC.

A word on this clone: The same CDR3 can be traced to other DNA sequences in this sample. The rearrangement links TRBV2 to TRBJ1-2, with TRBD1 matching 11 bases. Germline values: CDR1 SNHLY, CDR2 FYNNEI. The V segment lost 4 bases and the J segment 7 bases; nucleotides outside the gene matches: 11. This CDR3 is built from 16 residues. The CDR3 DNA reads TGTGCCAGCAGTGGGACAGGGGGCGCGGTGGGGCGTGGCTACACCTTC. Translating gives CASSGTGGAVGRGYTF.

This clone was counted a single time. The chain is built from TRBV7-9 and TRBJ1-6; D possibly corresponds to TRBD1 (6 bases). CDR3 length: 19 residues. With 1 base removed from V and 0 bases from J, the gap between germline ends came to 16 bases. The germline gives CDR1 SEHNR, CDR2 FQNEAQ (reference sequence). The CDR3 reads CASSLVYRATGSYNSPLHF. In DNA, the CDR3 is TGTGCCAGCAGCTTAGTTTACAGGGCGACCGGCTCCTATAATTCACCCCTCCACTTT.

This chain joins TRBV19 and TRBJ2-1, with no clear D. Trimming took 10 bases from V and 6 from J, leaving 10 bases between them. Germline CDR1 reads LNHDA; CDR2 reads SQIVND (reference sequence). The CDR3 is 11 residues long. CDR3 protein: CATSLSNEQFF. CDR3 bases: TGTGCCACCTCCCTGTCCAATGAGCAGTTCTTC.

V gene TRBV7-8 combines with J gene TRBJ2-1; unclear D gene. V was clipped by 5 bases and J by 3 bases, with 14 bases between them. The CDR3 consists of 15 residues. Germline-derived CDR1 and CDR2 are SGHVS and FQNEAQ. CDR3 sequence (DNA): TGTGCCAGCAGCCCAATCGCGGCTAGCTACAATGAGCAGTTCTTC. Translation: CASSPIAASYNEQFF.

The CDR3: CASSLAGQSLYNEKLFF. In DNA form, the CDR3 reads TGTGCCAGCAGCTTAGCGGGCCAGTCCCTGTATAATGAAAAACTGTTTTTT. This rearrangement joins TRBV7-2 to TRBJ1-4, with D uncertain. CDR3 size: 17 residues. The germline V gene encodes CDR1 SGHTA and CDR2 FQGNSA. Trimming removed 0 bases from V and 4 bases from J, with 15 bases in between.

CDR3 in amino acids: CASSLQQGAGTGELFF. CDR3 coding DNA: TGTGCCAGCAGCTTACAACAGGGGGCTGGAACCGGGGAGCTGTTTTTT. The chain carries TRBV7-2 and TRBJ2-2; 9 positions agree with TRBD1. With 2 bases clipped from V and 5 bases from J, the junction kept 6 bases outside the gene matches. The CDR3 is made up of 16 amino acids. Germline CDR1 and CDR2: SGHTA and FQGNSA.